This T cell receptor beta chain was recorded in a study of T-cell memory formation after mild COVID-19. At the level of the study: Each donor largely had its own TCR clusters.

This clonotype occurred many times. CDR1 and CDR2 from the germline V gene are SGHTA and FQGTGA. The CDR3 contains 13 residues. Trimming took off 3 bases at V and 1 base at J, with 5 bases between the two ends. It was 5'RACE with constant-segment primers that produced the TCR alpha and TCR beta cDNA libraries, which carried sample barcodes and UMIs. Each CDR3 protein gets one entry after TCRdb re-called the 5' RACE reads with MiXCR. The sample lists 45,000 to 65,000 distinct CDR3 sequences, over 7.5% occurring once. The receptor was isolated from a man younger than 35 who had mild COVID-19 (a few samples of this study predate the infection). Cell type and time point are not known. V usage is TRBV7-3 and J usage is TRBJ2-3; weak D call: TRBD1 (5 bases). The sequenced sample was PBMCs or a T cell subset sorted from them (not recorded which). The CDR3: CASSLTGTDTQYF. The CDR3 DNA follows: TGTGCCAGCAGCTTGACAGGCACAGATACGCAGTATTTT.